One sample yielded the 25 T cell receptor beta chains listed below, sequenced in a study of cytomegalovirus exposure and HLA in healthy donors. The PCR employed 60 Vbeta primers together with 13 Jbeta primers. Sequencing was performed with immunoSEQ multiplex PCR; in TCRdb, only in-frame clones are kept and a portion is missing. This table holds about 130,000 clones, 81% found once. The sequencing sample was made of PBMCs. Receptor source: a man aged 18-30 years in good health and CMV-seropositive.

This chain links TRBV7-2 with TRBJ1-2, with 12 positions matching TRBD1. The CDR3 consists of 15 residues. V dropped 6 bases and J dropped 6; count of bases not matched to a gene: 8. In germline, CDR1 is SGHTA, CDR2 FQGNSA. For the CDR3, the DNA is TGTGCCAGCAGTAGACCGGGACAGGGGGCCAATGGCTACACCTTC. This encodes CASSRPGQGANGYTF.

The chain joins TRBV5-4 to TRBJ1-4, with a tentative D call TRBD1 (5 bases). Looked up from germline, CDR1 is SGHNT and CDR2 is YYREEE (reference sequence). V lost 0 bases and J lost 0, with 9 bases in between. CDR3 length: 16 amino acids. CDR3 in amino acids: CASSLGGTATNEKLFF. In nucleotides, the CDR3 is TGTGCCAGCAGCTTGGGGGGGACTGCAACTAATGAAAAACTGTTTTTT.

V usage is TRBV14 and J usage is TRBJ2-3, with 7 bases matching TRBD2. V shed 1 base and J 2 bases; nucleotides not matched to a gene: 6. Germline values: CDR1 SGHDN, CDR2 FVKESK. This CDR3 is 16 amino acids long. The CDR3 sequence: CASSQAAGVYTDTQYF. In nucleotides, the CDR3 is TGTGCCAGCAGCCAAGCGGCGGGGGTATACACAGATACGCAGTATTTT.

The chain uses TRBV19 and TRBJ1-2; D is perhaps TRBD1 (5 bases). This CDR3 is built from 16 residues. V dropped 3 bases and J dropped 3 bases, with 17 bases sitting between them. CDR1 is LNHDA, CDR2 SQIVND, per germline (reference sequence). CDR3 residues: CASSMAGDSRDYGYTF. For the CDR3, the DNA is TGTGCCAGTAGTATGGCAGGTGACAGCCGGGACTATGGCTACACCTTC.

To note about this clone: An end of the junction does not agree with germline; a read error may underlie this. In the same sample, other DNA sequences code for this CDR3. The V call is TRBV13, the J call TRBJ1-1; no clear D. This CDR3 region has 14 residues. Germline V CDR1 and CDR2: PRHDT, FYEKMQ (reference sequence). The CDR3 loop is CASSPPRSNTEAFF. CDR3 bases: TGTGCCAGCAGTCCCCCCCGGAGCAACACTGAGGCTTTCTTT.

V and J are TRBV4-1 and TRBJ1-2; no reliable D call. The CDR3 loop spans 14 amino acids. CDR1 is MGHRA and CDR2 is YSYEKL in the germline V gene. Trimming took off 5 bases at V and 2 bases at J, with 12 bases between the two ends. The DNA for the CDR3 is TGCGCCAGCAGCTCCCTGCTACAGAACTATGGCTACACCTTC. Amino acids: CASSSLLQNYGYTF.

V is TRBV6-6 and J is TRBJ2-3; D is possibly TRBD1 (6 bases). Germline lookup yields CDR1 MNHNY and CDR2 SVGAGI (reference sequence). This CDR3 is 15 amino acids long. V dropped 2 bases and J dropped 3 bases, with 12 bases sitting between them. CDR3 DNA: TGTGCCAGCAGTTACGGCTCAGGGGCGACAGATACGCAGTATTTT. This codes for CASSYGSGATDTQYF.

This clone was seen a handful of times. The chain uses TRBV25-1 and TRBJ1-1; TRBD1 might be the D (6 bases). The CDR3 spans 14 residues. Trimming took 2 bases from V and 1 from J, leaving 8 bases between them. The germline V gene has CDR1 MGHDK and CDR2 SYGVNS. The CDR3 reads CASSEMGQNTEAFF. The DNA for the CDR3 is TGTGCCAGCAGTGAAATGGGACAGAACACTGAAGCTTTCTTT.

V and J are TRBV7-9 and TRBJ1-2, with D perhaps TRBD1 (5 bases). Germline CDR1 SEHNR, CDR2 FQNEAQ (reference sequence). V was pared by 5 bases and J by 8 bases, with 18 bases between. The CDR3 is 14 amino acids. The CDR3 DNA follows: TGTGCCAGCAGCCTCCAGACAGCCGCTGGAGGCTACACCTTC. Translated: CASSLQTAAGGYTF.

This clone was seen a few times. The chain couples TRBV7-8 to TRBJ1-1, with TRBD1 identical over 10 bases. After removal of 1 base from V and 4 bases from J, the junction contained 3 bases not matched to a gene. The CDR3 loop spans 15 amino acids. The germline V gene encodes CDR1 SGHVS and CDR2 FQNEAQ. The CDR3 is CASSLGGTGVTEAFF. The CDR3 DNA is TGTGCCAGCAGCTTAGGGGGGACAGGGGTCACTGAAGCTTTCTTT.

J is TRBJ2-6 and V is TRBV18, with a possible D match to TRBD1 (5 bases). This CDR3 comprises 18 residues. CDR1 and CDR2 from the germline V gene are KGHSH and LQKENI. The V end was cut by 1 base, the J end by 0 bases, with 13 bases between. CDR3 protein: CASSPLTVQGSGANVLTF. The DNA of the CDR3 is TGTGCCAGCTCACCACTTACCGTGCAGGGCTCTGGGGCCAACGTCCTGACTTTC.

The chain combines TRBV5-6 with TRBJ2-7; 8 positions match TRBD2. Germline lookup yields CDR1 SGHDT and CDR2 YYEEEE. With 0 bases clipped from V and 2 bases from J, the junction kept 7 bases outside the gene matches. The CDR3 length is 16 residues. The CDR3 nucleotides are TGTGCCAGCAGCTTGGATATCCGGCGGGGGGCCTACGAGCAGTACTTC. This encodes CASSLDIRRGAYEQYF. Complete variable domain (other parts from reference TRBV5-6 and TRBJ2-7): DAGVTQSPTHLIKTRGQQVTLRCSPKSGHDTVSWYQQALGQGPQFIFQYYEEEERQRGNFPDRFSGHQFPNYSSELNVNALLLGDSALYLCASSLDIRRGAYEQYFGPGTRLTVT.

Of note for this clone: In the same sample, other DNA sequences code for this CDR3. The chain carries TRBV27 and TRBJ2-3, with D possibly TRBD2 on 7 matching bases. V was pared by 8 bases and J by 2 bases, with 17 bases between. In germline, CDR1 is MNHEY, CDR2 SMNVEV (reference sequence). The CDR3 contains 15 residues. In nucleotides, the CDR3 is TGTGCCAGCTCCTACGGGGGGCCCCACACAGATACGCAGTATTTT. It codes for CASSYGGPHTDTQYF.

The CDR3 DNA reads TGTGCCAGTAGTAAGGGACTTCACAATGAGCAGTTCTTC. This sequence encodes CASSKGLHNEQFF. The chain uses TRBV19 and TRBJ2-1; TRBD2 might be the D (6 bases). From germline, CDR1 is LNHDA and CDR2 SQIVND (reference sequence). The CDR3 totals 13 residues. V shed 4 bases and J shed 5 bases, with 9 bases lying between them.

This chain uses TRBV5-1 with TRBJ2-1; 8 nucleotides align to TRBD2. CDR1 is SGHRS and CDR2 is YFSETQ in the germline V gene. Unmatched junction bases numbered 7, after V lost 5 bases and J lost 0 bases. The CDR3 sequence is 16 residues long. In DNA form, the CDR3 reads TGCGCCAGCAGAGGGGGACTAGGGAGCTCCTACAATGAGCAGTTCTTC. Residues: CASRGGLGSSYNEQFF.

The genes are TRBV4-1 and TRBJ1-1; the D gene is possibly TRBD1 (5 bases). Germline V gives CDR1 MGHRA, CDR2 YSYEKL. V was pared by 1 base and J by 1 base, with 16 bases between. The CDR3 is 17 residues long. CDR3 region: CASSQAKGGAGNTEAFF. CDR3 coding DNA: TGCGCCAGCAGCCAAGCCAAGGGCGGGGCAGGGAACACTGAAGCTTTCTTT.

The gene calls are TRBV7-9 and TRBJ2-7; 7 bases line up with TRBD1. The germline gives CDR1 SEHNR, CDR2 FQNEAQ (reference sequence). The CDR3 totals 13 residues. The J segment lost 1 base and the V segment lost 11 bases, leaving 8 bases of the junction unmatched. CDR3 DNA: TGTGCCTCCCGACGGGACAGTTCCTACGAGCAGTACTTC. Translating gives CASRRDSSYEQYF.

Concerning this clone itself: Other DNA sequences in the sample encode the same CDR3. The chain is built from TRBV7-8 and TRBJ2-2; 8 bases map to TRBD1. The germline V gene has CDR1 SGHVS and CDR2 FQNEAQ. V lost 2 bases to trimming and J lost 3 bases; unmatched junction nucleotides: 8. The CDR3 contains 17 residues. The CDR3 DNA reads TGTGCCAGCAGCTTACCCCGACAGGGGCCAGACACCGGGGAGCTGTTTTTT. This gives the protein CASSLPRQGPDTGELFF.

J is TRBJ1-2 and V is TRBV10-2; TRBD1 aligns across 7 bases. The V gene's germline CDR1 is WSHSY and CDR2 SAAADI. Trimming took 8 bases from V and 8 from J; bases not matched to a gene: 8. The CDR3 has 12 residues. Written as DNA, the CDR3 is TGCGCCAGCGATACAGGGGCGAGAGGCTACACCTTC. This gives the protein CASDTGARGYTF.

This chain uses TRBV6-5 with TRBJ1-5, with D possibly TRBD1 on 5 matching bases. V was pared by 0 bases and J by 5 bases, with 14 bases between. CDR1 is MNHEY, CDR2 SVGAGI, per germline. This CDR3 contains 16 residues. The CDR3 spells CASSYSLFGGDQPQHF. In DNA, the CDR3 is TGTGCCAGCAGTTACTCACTGTTCGGGGGGGATCAGCCCCAGCATTTT.

DNA for the CDR3: TGTGCCAGCAGCCAAGATTGGGAGGGTACGCAGTATTTT. It codes for CASSQDWEGTQYF. This chain links TRBV14 with TRBJ2-3, with TRBD2 identical over 7 bases. Germline V CDR1 and CDR2: SGHDN, FVKESK. The CDR3 is made up of 13 amino acids. The trim removed 0 bases at V and 8 bases at J, leaving 2 bases unmatched.

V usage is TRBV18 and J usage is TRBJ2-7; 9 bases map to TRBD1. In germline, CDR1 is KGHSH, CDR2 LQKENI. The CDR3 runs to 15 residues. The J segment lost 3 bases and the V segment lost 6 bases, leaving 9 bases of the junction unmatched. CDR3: CASSPGTGSFYEQYF. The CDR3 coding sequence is TGTGCCAGCTCGCCCGGGACAGGGTCTTTCTACGAGCAGTACTTC.

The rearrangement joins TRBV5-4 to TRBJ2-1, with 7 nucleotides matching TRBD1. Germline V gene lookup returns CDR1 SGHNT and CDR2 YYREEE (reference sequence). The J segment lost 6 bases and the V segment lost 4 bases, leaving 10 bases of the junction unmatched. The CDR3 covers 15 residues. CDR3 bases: TGTGCCAGCAGCCCCCGGGACAGACAAACCAATGAGCAGTTCTTC. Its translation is CASSPRDRQTNEQFF.

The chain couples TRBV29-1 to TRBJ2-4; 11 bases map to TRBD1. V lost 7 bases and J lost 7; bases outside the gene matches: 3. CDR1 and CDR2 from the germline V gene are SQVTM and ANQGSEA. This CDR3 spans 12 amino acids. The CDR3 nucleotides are TGCAGCGCCGGGGACAGGGGGAACATTCAGTACTTC. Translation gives CSAGDRGNIQYF.

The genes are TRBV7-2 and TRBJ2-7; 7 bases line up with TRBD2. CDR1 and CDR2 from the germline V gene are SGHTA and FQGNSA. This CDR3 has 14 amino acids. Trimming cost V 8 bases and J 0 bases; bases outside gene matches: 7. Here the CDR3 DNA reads TGTGCCAGCGGGGGGGACTCATTCTCCTACGAGCAGTACTTC. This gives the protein CASGGDSFSYEQYF.